The 9 T cell receptor beta chains reported below all come from one sample, sequenced in a study of patients and donors after allogeneic stem cell transplantation. TCRdb re-derived calls from the RT-PCR reads in MiXCR, one entry per CDR3 protein. There are hundreds of thousands of distinct CDR3 sequences in the sample; under 20% occur only once, and roughly 7.2% lies in the top ten. The sequencing sample was made of blood, either unsorted or a sorted T cell fraction (not recorded which). The receptors stem from a human donor who was either an allogeneic HSCT recipient or a stem cell or donor lymphocyte infusion donor (not recorded which). It is not recorded whose cells these are; they may come from a transplant donor.

This clonotype was counted only a few times. The CDR3 sequence: CASSQNGELFF. CDR3 nucleotides: TGCGCCAGCAGCCAAAACGGGGAGCTGTTTTTT. The V call is TRBV4-1, the J call TRBJ2-2; no definite D call. The germline CDR1 and CDR2 sequences are MGHRA and YSYEKL. With 2 bases removed from V and 7 bases from J, the gap between germline ends came to 2 bases. The CDR3 runs to 11 residues.

This clonotype was seen at least ten times. V gene TRBV12-3 or TRBV12-4 combines with J gene TRBJ2-7; D is undetermined. The length of the CDR3 is 13 residues. The ends were cut back, 6 bases at V and 4 bases at J, with 13 bases in the middle. The CDR3 coding sequence is TGTGCCAGCAGAACGCAGGCCAATTACGAGCAGTACTTC. Its protein is CASRTQANYEQYF.

This rearrangement joins TRBV6-5 to TRBJ1-3; D remains ambiguous. The CDR3 contains 16 residues. CDR1 is MNHEY, CDR2 SVGAGI, per germline. V was pared by 0 bases and J by 0 bases, with 9 bases between. CDR3 DNA: TGTGCCAGCAGTTACTCGGAGGGCTTCTCTGGAAACACCATATATTTT. As protein: CASSYSEGFSGNTIYF.

The chain combines TRBV4-2 with TRBJ2-2; tentative D call: TRBD1 (6 bases). The length of the CDR3 is 14 residues. V lost 4 bases and J lost 5, with 11 bases in between. Germline V CDR1 and CDR2: LGHNA, YNFKEQ. Here the CDR3 reads CASSRATGTGELFF. In DNA form, the CDR3 reads TGTGCCAGCAGCCGGGCTACAGGGACCGGGGAGCTGTTTTTT.

The chain is built from TRBV27 and TRBJ1-1, with 9 nucleotides matching TRBD1. The CDR3 is 16 amino acids. In germline, CDR1 is MNHEY, CDR2 SMNVEV (reference sequence). The V and J ends lost 3 bases and 1 base, in that order; junction bases with no gene match: 6. The CDR3 bases are TGTGCCAGCAGTTTCGGGAGGACAGGGGAGAACACTGAAGCTTTCTTT. It is translated as CASSFGRTGENTEAFF.

There are many counts of this clonotype. The CDR3 sequence is CASSNARHDVETQYF. The CDR3, as DNA: TGTGCCAGCAGTAACGCGCGACACGATGTAGAGACCCAGTACTTC. V usage is TRBV12-3 or TRBV12-4 and J usage is TRBJ2-5; D call uncertain. Between the trimmed V and J ends, which lost 5 bases and 4 bases, there was a span of 17 bases. The CDR3 sequence is 15 residues long.

In this sample, this clonotype turned up a few times. The chain employs TRBV20-1 and TRBJ2-7; 12 bases align to TRBD2. V trimming: 5 bases; J trimming: 0 bases; junction bases outside the gene matches: 5. CDR3 size: 15 residues. The germline V gene has CDR1 DFQATT and CDR2 SNEGSKA (reference sequence). The CDR3 DNA reads as TGCAGTGCTGGACGGACTAGCGGGATCTCCTACGAGCAGTACTTC. It yields the protein CSAGRTSGISYEQYF.

CDR3 sequence reads: CASGLARSSYEQYF. CDR3 sequence (DNA): TGTGCTAGTGGTTTGGCCAGGAGCTCCTACGAGCAGTACTTC. This rearrangement joins TRBV12-5 to TRBJ2-7; unclear D gene. The germline gives CDR1 LGHNT, CDR2 FRNRAP. This CDR3 contains 14 residues. V lost 1 base to trimming and J lost 0 bases, with 7 bases between them.

The table lists this clonotype with a few counts. This rearrangement joins TRBV6-1 to TRBJ1-4, with D perhaps matching TRBD1 (6 bases). Trimming stripped 3 bases from V and 3 bases from J, with 8 bases between. Germline V gene sequence: CDR1 MNHNS, CDR2 SASEGT. The CDR3 is 14 amino acids. CDR3 protein: CASSEGAANEKLFF. The CDR3 region has the DNA TGTGCCAGCAGTGAGGGGGCTGCTAATGAAAAACTGTTTTTT.